Shown below are 24 T cell receptor beta chains from a single sample sequenced in a study of regulatory T cells in long-lasting Graves disease. Assembly of TCR beta libraries relied on iRepertoire HTBI primers together with Arm-PCR of CDR3 regions. TCRdb processed the multiplex PCR reads anew with MiXCR; each CDR3 protein has one entry. The sample consists of about 520,000 distinct CDR3 sequences, 12% of them appearing once. Regarding time point: newly diagnosed GD, antithyroid drugs for less than 3 months. Extracted PBMC RNA gave rise to the TCR library. The same data also went into a second study, on T cells in Graves' hyperthyroidism and ophthalmopathy.

Sequenced here: peripheral blood mononuclear cells (PBMCs), sampled at new diagnosis, from a patient treated with antithyroid drugs. The receptor source for this set is a woman aged 25 to 39 with Graves disease.

This clonotype has at least ten counts. The chain uses TRBV7-3 and TRBJ2-3; D unresolved. Trimming stripped 5 bases from V and 4 bases from J, with 10 bases between. Germline loops: CDR1 SGHTA, CDR2 FQGTGA. The CDR3 is 13 amino acids. The DNA of the CDR3 is TGTGCCAGCAGCGCAATCGCGGCAGATACGCAGTATTTT. Residues: CASSAIAADTQYF.

This clonotype was seen ten or more times. The chain combines TRBV7-2 with TRBJ2-1; the match to TRBD2 covers 7 bases. V shed 5 bases and J 10 bases; nucleotides not matched to a gene: 11. CDR3 length: 14 amino acids. Germline V CDR1 and CDR2: SGHTA, FQGNSA. The CDR3 nucleotides read TGTGCCAGCAGCCGTGGGGGAGGGCCAAGGGAGCAGTTCTTC. Protein: CASSRGGGPREQFF.

This clonotype was seen only a few times. The J gene is TRBJ2-7, the V gene TRBV4-1; D might be TRBD2 (6 bases). CDR1 is MGHRA and CDR2 is YSYEKL in the germline V gene. Between the trimmed V and J ends, which lost 3 bases and 6 bases, there was a span of 15 bases. The CDR3 runs to 14 residues. The CDR3 loop reads CASSQKAPGVEQYF. CDR3 sequence (DNA): TGCGCCAGCAGCCAGAAAGCACCGGGGGTCGAGCAGTACTTC.

This clonotype turned up a few times. The genes are TRBV11-2 and TRBJ2-1, with D unresolved. The CDR3 spans 15 residues. V was clipped by 5 bases and J by 0 bases, with 11 bases between them. CDR1 is SGHAT, CDR2 FQNNGV, per germline. CDR3 sequence reads: CASSPLSSSYNEQFF. The CDR3 nucleotides are TGTGCCAGCAGCCCCCTTTCTAGCTCCTACAATGAGCAGTTCTTC.

This clonotype was picked up many times. At one of its ends the junction is not consistent with the germline gene, which may arise from a read error. The genes are TRBV15 and TRBJ2-7, with D maybe TRBD1 (5 bases). There are 15 residues in the CDR3. CDR1 and CDR2 (germline): LNHNV, YYDKDF (reference sequence). The chain's CDR3 is CATSRAGQGSYERYF. The CDR3 coding sequence is TGTGCCACCAGCAGAGCAGGACAAGGCTCCTACGAGCGGTACTTC.

V gene TRBV18 combines with J gene TRBJ2-3, with TRBD1 matching 8 bases. CDR1 and CDR2 (germline): KGHSH, LQKENI. The ends lost 6 bases at V and 2 bases at J; junction bases unmatched: 13. This CDR3 has 17 amino acids. The CDR3 DNA follows: TGTGCCAGCTCTCTCACAGGGACAGGAGTTACCACAGATACGCAGTATTTT. The encoded protein is CASSLTGTGVTTDTQYF. The full variable domain, rest sourced from reference TRBV18 and TRBJ2-3, is NAGVMQNPRHLVRRRGQEARLRCSPMKGHSHVYWYRQLPEEGLKFMVYLQKENIIDESGMPKERFSAEFPKEGPSILRIQQVVRGDSAAYFCASSLTGTGVTTDTQYFGPGTRLTVL.

In this sample, this clonotype turned up many times. The J gene is TRBJ2-5, the V gene TRBV18, with 7 positions matching TRBD1. The ends lost 3 bases at V and 3 bases at J; junction bases unmatched: 13. Germline assignment: CDR1 KGHSH and CDR2 LQKENI. The CDR3 length is 17 residues. The DNA of the CDR3 is TGTGCCAGCTCACCCGGAAACTTGACAGGGCCGAAAGAGACCCAGTACTTC. Translating gives CASSPGNLTGPKETQYF.

This clonotype showed up many times. The V call is TRBV20-1, the J call TRBJ2-3; maybe TRBD1 (5 bases). Germline V lookup: CDR1 DFQATT, CDR2 SNEGSKA (reference sequence). The CDR3 spans 14 residues. V was trimmed by 6 bases and J by 0 bases, leaving 13 bases between them. The CDR3 bases are TGCAGTGCCCCGCCCGCAGGGAGCACAGATACGCAGTATTTT. Translation gives CSAPPAGSTDTQYF.

The CDR3 reads CASSFLAMSYNEQFF. The CDR3, as DNA: TGTGCCAGCAGCTTCCTAGCGATGTCCTACAATGAGCAGTTCTTC. The chain is built from TRBV5-4 and TRBJ2-1, with a tentative D call TRBD2 (6 bases). The CDR3 sequence is 15 residues long. Deletions cut 2 bases from V and 1 base from J, with 10 bases between. Germline CDR1 reads SGHNT; CDR2 reads YYREEE (reference sequence).

This clonotype was observed at least ten times. This chain joins TRBV24-1 and TRBJ2-3; no clear D. This CDR3 region has 12 residues. Germline lookup yields CDR1 KGHDR and CDR2 SFDVKD. V lost 1 base and J lost 10, with 8 bases in between. In DNA, the CDR3 is TGTGCCACCAGTGATTTCGAATTCCCGCAGTATTTT. It specifies CATSDFEFPQYF.

This clonotype was seen more than once but under ten times. One end of the junction does not line up with germline, which may come from a read error. DNA for the CDR3: TGTGCCAGCAGCCCCTCAACAGGGGCTAATGAAAAACTGTTTTTT. This gives the protein CASSPSTGANEKLFF. The chain combines TRBV5-1 with TRBJ1-4; 7 nucleotides align to TRBD1. CDR3 length: 15 amino acids. The germline V gene has CDR1 SGHRS and CDR2 YFSETQ.

This clonotype occurred many times. This chain links TRBV18 with TRBJ2-4; D not certain. Germline V gene data show CDR1 as KGHSH and CDR2 as LQKENI. The CDR3 spans 16 residues. Trimming stripped 1 base from V and 0 bases from J, with 10 bases between. The CDR3 loop is CASSPLRQLAKNIQYF. CDR3 DNA sequence: TGTGCCAGCTCACCACTTAGGCAGCTAGCCAAAAACATTCAGTACTTC.

This clonotype occurred a few times. J is TRBJ2-7 and V is TRBV2, with 8 bases aligning to TRBD1. Per the germline V gene, CDR1 is SNHLY and CDR2 is FYNNEI. V lost 7 bases, J lost 3 bases, and 8 bases stayed unmatched. This CDR3 has 14 amino acids. CDR3: CASTAKTGDYEQYF. In nucleotides, the CDR3 is TGTGCCAGCACCGCAAAGACAGGGGACTACGAGCAGTACTTC.

This clonotype was observed many times. V is TRBV7-2 and J is TRBJ1-1; D gene uncertain. Trimming removed 2 bases at V and 4 bases at J, with 11 bases between. This CDR3 region has 14 residues. CDR1 is SGHTA, CDR2 FQGNSA, per germline. CDR3 sequence reads: CASSLSPGATEAFF. CDR3 nucleotides: TGTGCCAGCAGCTTATCTCCCGGAGCCACTGAAGCTTTCTTT.

This clonotype has at least ten counts. The chain employs TRBV6-2 or TRBV6-3 and TRBJ1-1; TRBD1 matches 10 bases. Germline loops: CDR1 MNHEY, CDR2 SVGEGT. The CDR3 spans 15 residues. J lost 0 bases, V lost 7 bases, and 5 bases had no gene match. CDR3 loop: CASKGTGVVNTEAFF. The DNA of the CDR3 is TGTGCCAGCAAGGGGACAGGGGTCGTGAACACTGAAGCTTTCTTT.

This clonotype has ten or more counts. The chain employs TRBV20-1 and TRBJ2-2; D is unclear. The CDR3 contains 13 residues. CDR1 and CDR2 from the germline V gene are DFQATT and SNEGSKA (reference sequence). Between the trimmed V and J ends, which lost 6 bases and 7 bases, there was a span of 15 bases. CDR3 sequence (DNA): TGCAGTGCCCTGGGTCTAGTGGGCGGGGAGCTGTTTTTT. It is translated as CSALGLVGGELFF.

This clonotype was counted many times. The chain links TRBV12-3 or TRBV12-4 to TRBJ1-4; D is uncertain. The CDR3 extends over 14 amino acids. V lost 3 bases to trimming and J lost 10 bases, with 15 bases between them. The CDR3 nucleotides are TGTGCCAGCAGTTTCGGCGGGGATACGGCAAAACTGTTTTTT. Its translation: CASSFGGDTAKLFF.

This sequence joins TRBV6-2 or TRBV6-3 and TRBJ1-5, with 8 nucleotides matching TRBD1. Germline V gene lookup returns CDR1 MNHEY and CDR2 SVGEGT. The CDR3 totals 15 residues. V was pared by 6 bases and J by 1 base, with 5 bases of the junction left unmatched. In DNA, the CDR3 is TGTGCCAGCAGAAAACAGGGGGTAAGCAATCAGCCCCAGCATTTT. Its protein product is CASRKQGVSNQPQHF.

This clonotype was detected many times. The chain uses TRBV6-2 or TRBV6-3 and TRBJ2-2; D is perhaps TRBD1 (5 bases). The CDR3 has 13 residues. Trimming pared 5 bases from V and 6 bases from J, leaving 10 bases between. Per the germline V gene, CDR1 is MNHEY and CDR2 is SVGEGT. The CDR3 nucleotides are TGTGCCAGCAGTCAAGGGGCGCCCGGGGAGCTGTTTTTT. Its translation is CASSQGAPGELFF.

This clonotype occurred many times. This chain joins TRBV20-1 and TRBJ2-7; 9 bases align to TRBD1. The length of the CDR3 is 12 residues. From germline, CDR1 is DFQATT and CDR2 SNEGSKA (reference sequence). Trimming at V came to 6 bases and at J to 3 bases, leaving 3 bases not matched to a gene. This chain's CDR3 is CSARDRDYEQYF. The DNA for the CDR3 is TGCAGTGCGCGGGACAGGGACTACGAGCAGTACTTC.

In regard to this clonotype: Being one base from a much bigger clone, this may be a read error. V and J are TRBV7-3 and TRBJ2-1; TRBD2 matches at 11 bases. There are 15 residues in the CDR3. The germline V gene encodes CDR1 SGHTA and CDR2 FQGTGA. V was pared by 3 bases and J by 5 bases, with 3 bases of the junction left unmatched. The CDR3 loop reads CASSLTSGMNNEQFF. DNA for the CDR3: TGTGCCAGCAGCTTGACTAGCGGGATGAACAATGAGCAGTTCTTC. The variable domain in full, with the rest retrieved from reference TRBV7-3 and TRBJ2-1, is GAGVSQTPSNKVTEKGKYVELRCDPISGHTALYWYRQSLGQGPEFLIYFQGTGAADDSGLPNDRFFAVRPEGSVSTLKIQRTERGDSAVYLCASSLTSGMNNEQFFGPGTRLTVL.

This clonotype was counted a few times. The gene calls are TRBV29-1 and TRBJ2-3, with 7 bases lining up with TRBD2. This CDR3 is built from 13 residues. Germline V gene sequence: CDR1 SQVTM, CDR2 ANQGSEA. J lost 0 bases, V lost 6 bases, and 3 bases had no gene match. CDR3 in DNA: TGCAGCGTCAGCGGGACGAGCACAGATACGCAGTATTTT. This codes for CSVSGTSTDTQYF.

Only a few counts were recorded for this clonotype. The chain employs TRBV6-1 and TRBJ2-4; TRBD2 matches at 8 bases. Trimming at V came to 7 bases and at J to 8 bases, leaving 16 bases not matched to a gene. Germline CDR1 and CDR2: MNHNS and SASEGT. This CDR3 region has 16 residues. CDR3: CASTPFTAGEGDIQYF. The CDR3 nucleotides read TGTGCCAGCACCCCGTTCACAGCGGGAGAGGGAGACATTCAGTACTTC.

The rearrangement uses TRBV30 and TRBJ2-7; no firm D call. V was clipped by 3 bases and J by 0 bases, with 9 bases between them. The germline CDR1 and CDR2 sequences are GTSNPN and SVGIG (reference sequence). The CDR3 length is 13 residues. The CDR3 sequence: CAWSTRVSYEQYF. DNA for the CDR3: TGTGCCTGGAGCACACGAGTCTCCTACGAGCAGTACTTC.